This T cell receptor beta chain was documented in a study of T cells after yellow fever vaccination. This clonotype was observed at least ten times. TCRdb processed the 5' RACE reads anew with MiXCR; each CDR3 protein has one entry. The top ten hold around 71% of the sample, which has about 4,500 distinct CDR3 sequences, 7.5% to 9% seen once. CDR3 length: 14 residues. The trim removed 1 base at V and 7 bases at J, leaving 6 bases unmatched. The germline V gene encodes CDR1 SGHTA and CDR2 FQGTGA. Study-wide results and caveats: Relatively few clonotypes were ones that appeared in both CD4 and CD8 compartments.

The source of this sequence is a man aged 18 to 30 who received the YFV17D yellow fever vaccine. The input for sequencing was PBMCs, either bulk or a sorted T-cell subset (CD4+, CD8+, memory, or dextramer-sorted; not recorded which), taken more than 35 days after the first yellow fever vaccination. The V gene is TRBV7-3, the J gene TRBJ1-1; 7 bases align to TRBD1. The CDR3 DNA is TGTGCCAGCAGCTTAAGGGCAGGGGGTGTTGAAGCTTTCTTT. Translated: CASSLRAGGVEAFF.